The 19 T cell receptor beta chains presented below share a single source sample, sequenced in a study of T-cell reconstitution after alpha-beta-depleted transplantation in children. Unique molecular identifiers were incorporated when the TCRbeta library was constructed. TCRdb recomputed calls from the PCR reads with MiXCR, one row per CDR3 protein. The repertoire holds under 250,000 distinct CDR3 sequences, with roughly a quarter as singletons. This material consisted of PBMCs, mostly from graft donor cells, taken 360 days after TCRalphabeta/CD19-depleted stem cell transplant. All receptors derive from a female patient aged 2-15 years who had a stem cell transplant for congenital amegakaryocytic thrombocytopenia, so the T cells may come from the graft donor.

This chain uses TRBV4-2 with TRBJ2-7, with TRBD2 matching 9 bases. The CDR3 is 15 amino acids. V lost 0 bases to trimming and J lost 4 bases; unmatched junction nucleotides: 4. CDR1 and CDR2 from the germline V gene are LGHNA and YNFKEQ. The CDR3 region has the DNA TGTGCCAGCAGCCAAGATACTAGCGGGCGATACGAGCAGTACTTC. It encodes CASSQDTSGRYEQYF.

V is TRBV5-6 and J is TRBJ2-7, with 9 bases identical to TRBD1. Germline CDR1 is SGHDT and CDR2 is YYEEEE. The CDR3 is made up of 15 amino acids. Losses at the gene ends were 1 base for V and 2 bases for J; bases not matched to a gene: 4. CDR3 in amino acids: CASSLLGQGAYEQYF. CDR3 in DNA: TGTGCCAGCAGCTTGTTGGGACAGGGCGCCTACGAGCAGTACTTC.

The chain carries TRBV7-2 and TRBJ2-2; 13 bases are a match to TRBD2. This CDR3 has 15 residues. The J segment lost 6 bases and the V segment lost 4 bases, leaving 2 bases of the junction unmatched. The germline V gene has CDR1 SGHTA and CDR2 FQGNSA. The CDR3: CASSSGLAGAGELFF. In nucleotides, the CDR3 is TGTGCCAGCAGCTCAGGACTAGCGGGAGCCGGGGAGCTGTTTTTT.

This clonotype was seen only once. The chain combines TRBV12-3 or TRBV12-4 with TRBJ2-5; D is perhaps TRBD2 (5 bases). V shed 3 bases and J shed 1 base, with 9 bases lying between them. The CDR3 sequence is 14 residues long. The CDR3: CASSFRLAQETQYF. The CDR3, as DNA: TGTGCCAGCAGTTTTCGTCTAGCCCAAGAGACCCAGTACTTC.

The chain has TRBV20-1 and TRBJ1-2, with D tentatively TRBD1 (5 bases). Germline values: CDR1 DFQATT, CDR2 SNEGSKA (reference sequence). V lost 5 bases, J lost 8 bases, and 21 bases lay in between. The length of the CDR3 is 14 residues. This CDR3 reads CSASEDKGLRGYTF. CDR3 bases: TGCAGTGCTTCCGAGGATAAGGGGTTGCGGGGCTACACCTTC.

This chain uses TRBV12-3 or TRBV12-4 with TRBJ2-3; no clear D. The CDR3 length is 15 residues. Between the trimmed V and J ends, which lost 4 bases and 2 bases, there was a span of 13 bases. The CDR3 loop is CASSSIANYTDTQYF. CDR3 DNA sequence: TGTGCCAGCAGTTCGATCGCGAACTACACAGATACGCAGTATTTT.

This clonotype showed up just a few times. This CDR3 reads CSARRGQPLFYGYTF. Here the CDR3 DNA reads TGCAGTGCTAGGCGGGGACAGCCCCTTTTCTATGGCTACACCTTC. The chain is built from TRBV20-1 and TRBJ1-2, with 7 bases that match TRBD1. The CDR3 has 15 amino acids. With 3 bases clipped from V and 4 bases from J, the junction kept 11 bases outside the gene matches. Germline V gene sequence: CDR1 DFQATT, CDR2 SNEGSKA (reference sequence).

This clonotype was detected only once. This chain connects TRBV19 to TRBJ2-7, with D unresolved. The CDR3 sequence is 14 residues long. Deletions cut 0 bases from V and 0 bases from J, with 6 bases between. The germline gives CDR1 LNHDA, CDR2 SQIVND (reference sequence). CDR3 sequence (DNA): TGTGCCAGTAGTATAGACCGGACCTCCTACGAGCAGTACTTC. It codes for CASSIDRTSYEQYF.

This chain connects TRBV11-3 to TRBJ2-2, with D perhaps matching TRBD2 (5 bases). This CDR3 region has 14 residues. Trimming took 4 bases from V and 1 from J, leaving 7 bases between them. Germline assignment: CDR1 SGHNT and CDR2 YENEEA. The DNA of the CDR3 is TGTGCCAGCAGCTGGAGCGGGAACACCGGGGAGCTGTTTTTT. Its protein is CASSWSGNTGELFF.

The chain employs TRBV9 and TRBJ2-7, with TRBD2 identical over 15 bases. Germline values: CDR1 SGDLS, CDR2 YYNGEE. This CDR3 has 18 amino acids. Unmatched junction bases numbered 7, after V lost 0 bases and J lost 3 bases. CDR3: CASSVGGTSGRIDYEQYF. CDR3 in DNA: TGTGCCAGCAGCGTAGGGGGGACTAGCGGGAGGATCGACTACGAGCAGTACTTC.

In this sample, this clonotype turned up a few times. CDR3 in amino acids: CASSSRTTGSSGNTIYF. CDR3 bases: TGCGCCAGCAGCTCAAGGACCACAGGGAGCTCTGGAAACACCATATATTTT. This rearrangement joins TRBV5-1 to TRBJ1-3; tentatively, D is TRBD1 (6 bases). The germline CDR1 and CDR2 sequences are SGHRS and YFSETQ. V was clipped by 3 bases and J by 0 bases, with 16 bases between them. The CDR3 runs 17 residues.

The chain recombines TRBV10-3 with TRBJ2-1, with TRBD2 identical over 9 bases. V lost 0 bases to trimming and J lost 6 bases; unmatched junction nucleotides: 6. Germline CDR1 reads ENHRY; CDR2 reads SYGVKD. The CDR3 loop spans 16 amino acids. CDR3 residues: CAISESTSGSANEQFF. The CDR3 DNA reads as TGTGCCATCAGTGAGTCGACTAGCGGTTCTGCCAATGAGCAGTTCTTC.

In its sample, this clonotype was seen a few times. The CDR3 sequence: CASSPGTSGIQETQYF. The CDR3 coding sequence is TGTGCCAGCAGCCCCGGGACTAGCGGGATCCAAGAGACCCAGTACTTC. The V and J genes are TRBV4-2 and TRBJ2-5, with TRBD2 matching 13 bases. CDR3 size: 16 residues. Germline-derived CDR1 and CDR2 are LGHNA and YNFKEQ. Unmatched junction bases numbered 3, after V lost 4 bases and J lost 1 base.

V gene TRBV12-3 or TRBV12-4 combines with J gene TRBJ2-5, with 7 bases that match TRBD1. The ends lost 2 bases at V and 5 bases at J; junction bases unmatched: 14. CDR3 size: 17 residues. The CDR3 is CASSLMPPTGSEETQYF. The CDR3 DNA reads TGTGCCAGCAGTTTAATGCCGCCGACAGGGTCGGAGGAGACCCAGTACTTC.

V and J are TRBV4-3 and TRBJ1-2; D ambiguous. This CDR3 region has 13 residues. Germline V CDR1 and CDR2: LGHNA, YSLEER. The V and J ends lost 2 bases and 4 bases respectively, with 8 bases between them. This chain's CDR3 is CASSQKRTYGYTF. The CDR3 nucleotides are TGCGCCAGCAGCCAAAAACGGACCTATGGCTACACCTTC.

The chain is built from TRBV11-1 and TRBJ2-7; D is tentatively TRBD1 or TRBD2 (5 bases each). Germline V gives CDR1 SGHAT, CDR2 FQDESV (reference sequence). The CDR3 has 15 amino acids. The ends were cut back, 6 bases at V and 4 bases at J, with 19 bases in the middle. The CDR3 DNA sequence: TGTGCCAGCAGTCGGGACCACCATACCCTTTACGAGCAGTACTTC. Its translation: CASSRDHHTLYEQYF.

V gene TRBV6-1 combines with J gene TRBJ1-2; D not resolved. This CDR3 is built from 15 residues. Germline CDR1 reads MNHNS; CDR2 reads SASEGT. V was shortened by 6 bases and J by 5 bases, with 19 bases between the two germline ends. CDR3 in amino acids: CASSQSLGPSYGYTF. The CDR3 DNA follows: TGTGCCAGCAGCCAGAGTCTGGGCCCTTCATATGGCTACACCTTC.

This chain connects TRBV10-3 to TRBJ1-6; 9 bases map to TRBD1. The CDR3 consists of 15 residues. Germline V gene data show CDR1 as ENHRY and CDR2 as SYGVKD. The V segment lost 6 bases and the J segment 9 bases; nucleotides outside the gene matches: 9. The CDR3 nucleotides read TGTGCCATCAGCCAAAAAACAGGGGGCGTTTCACCCCTCCACTTT. It is translated as CAISQKTGGVSPLHF.

This clonotype turned up a few times. This chain links TRBV5-1 with TRBJ1-1; D is undetermined. This CDR3 region has 11 residues. CDR1 is SGHRS, CDR2 YFSETQ, per germline. Deletions cut 6 bases from V and 8 bases from J, with 11 bases between. The CDR3 coding sequence is TGCGCCAGCAAAAGAGACCTAGAAGCTTTCTTT. Protein sequence: CASKRDLEAFF.